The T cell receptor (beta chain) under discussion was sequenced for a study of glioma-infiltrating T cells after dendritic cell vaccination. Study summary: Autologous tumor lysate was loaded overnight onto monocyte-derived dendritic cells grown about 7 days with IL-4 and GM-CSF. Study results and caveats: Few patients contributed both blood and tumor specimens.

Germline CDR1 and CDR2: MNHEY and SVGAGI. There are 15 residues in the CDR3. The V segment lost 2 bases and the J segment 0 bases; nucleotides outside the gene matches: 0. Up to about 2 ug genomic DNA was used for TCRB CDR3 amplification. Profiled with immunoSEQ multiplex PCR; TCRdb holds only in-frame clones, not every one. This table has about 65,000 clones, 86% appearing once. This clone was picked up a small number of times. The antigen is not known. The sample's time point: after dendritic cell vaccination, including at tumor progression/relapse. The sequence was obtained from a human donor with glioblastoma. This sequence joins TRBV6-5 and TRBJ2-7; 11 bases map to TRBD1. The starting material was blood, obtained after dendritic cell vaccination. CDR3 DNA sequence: TGTGCCAGCAGTTACGGACAGGGGGCCTCCTACGAGCAGTACTTC. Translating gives CASSYGQGASYEQYF.